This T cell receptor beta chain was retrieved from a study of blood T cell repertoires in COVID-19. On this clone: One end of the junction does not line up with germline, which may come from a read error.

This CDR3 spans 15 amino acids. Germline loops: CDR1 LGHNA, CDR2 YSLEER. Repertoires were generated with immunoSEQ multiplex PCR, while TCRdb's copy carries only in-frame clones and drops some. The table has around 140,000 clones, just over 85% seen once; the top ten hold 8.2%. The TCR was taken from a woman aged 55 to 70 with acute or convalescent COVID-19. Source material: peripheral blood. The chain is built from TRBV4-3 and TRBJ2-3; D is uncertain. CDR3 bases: TGCGCCAGCAGACAAGCAGCGAATTCGGCAGATACGCAGTATTTT. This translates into CASRQAANSADTQYF.